The 30 T cell receptor beta chains below were found in one sample sequenced in a study of blood T cell repertoires in COVID-19. Sequenced by immunoSEQ multiplex PCR; TCRdb stores in-frame clones only, minus some. Of 200,000 to 300,000 clones listed, over 75% are singletons. Sequenced input: peripheral blood. These receptors all stem from a human donor in a cohort sampled during active COVID-19.

The chain has TRBV28 and TRBJ2-7; no clear D. V lost 5 bases to trimming and J lost 6 bases, with 11 bases between them. This CDR3 is built from 12 residues. Per germline, CDR1 MDHEN and CDR2 SYDVKM. CDR3 residues: CASSSVMREQYF. DNA for the CDR3: TGTGCCAGCAGTAGCGTCATGCGCGAGCAGTACTTC.

This sequence joins TRBV6-4 and TRBJ1-1, with 8 bases that match TRBD1. CDR1 is MRHNA and CDR2 is SNTAGT in the germline V gene. V shed 7 bases, J shed 2 bases, and the junction held 6 bases outside the gene matches. The CDR3 has 14 amino acids. The CDR3 is CASKVDRANTEAFF. DNA for the CDR3: TGTGCCAGCAAGGTGGACAGGGCTAACACTGAAGCTTTCTTT.

V usage is TRBV13 and J usage is TRBJ2-5; no clear D. V was shortened by 3 bases and J by 9 bases, with 11 bases between the two germline ends. The V gene's germline CDR1 is PRHDT and CDR2 FYEKMQ (reference sequence). There are 12 residues in the CDR3. In nucleotides, the CDR3 is TGTGCCAGCAGCTTCCCCCGTCAGGCCCAGTACTTC. Translation gives CASSFPRQAQYF.

This chain connects TRBV28 to TRBJ2-7; 9 bases align to TRBD1. J gave up 3 bases and V 7 bases, and 7 bases lay outside the gene matches. The CDR3 totals 14 residues. Germline assignment: CDR1 MDHEN and CDR2 SYDVKM. CDR3 bases: TGTGCCAGCACCCCGGGACAGGGCTACTACGAGCAGTACTTC. Translated, it gives CASTPGQGYYEQYF.

The J gene is TRBJ2-5, the V gene TRBV4-3; 8 positions agree with TRBD2. Germline-derived CDR1 and CDR2 are LGHNA and YSLEER. V lost 4 bases to trimming and J lost 5 bases; unmatched junction nucleotides: 12. CDR3 length equals 16 residues. CDR3 sequence reads: CASSRISGTPGETQYF. The CDR3 DNA reads TGCGCCAGCAGCCGGATTAGCGGGACCCCGGGTGAGACCCAGTACTTC.

The J gene is TRBJ2-7, the V gene TRBV4-1; D is unclear. Germline values: CDR1 MGHRA, CDR2 YSYEKL. Trimming stripped 0 bases from V and 2 bases from J, with 14 bases between. This CDR3 comprises 16 residues. CDR3 residues: CASSQEMGTPTYEQYF. Written as DNA, the CDR3 is TGCGCCAGCAGCCAAGAAATGGGCACACCGACCTACGAGCAGTACTTC.

This CDR3 reads CATSGLDRGRYTYEQYF. The CDR3 DNA reads TGTGCCACCAGTGGGCTGGACAGGGGGCGTTATACCTACGAGCAGTACTTC. The chain combines TRBV24-1 with TRBJ2-7; 11 nucleotides match TRBD1. The CDR3 spans 17 residues. Per the germline V gene, CDR1 is KGHDR and CDR2 is SFDVKD. V shed 5 bases and J 2 bases; nucleotides not matched to a gene: 10.

V usage is TRBV5-1 and J usage is TRBJ2-3, with 7 bases aligning to TRBD1. From germline, CDR1 is SGHRS and CDR2 YFSETQ. The V and J ends lost 2 bases and 3 bases, in that order; junction bases with no gene match: 6. The CDR3 is 15 amino acids. The DNA for the CDR3 is TGCGCCAGCAGCTTATTGACAGGGAGAACAGATACGCAGTATTTT. Amino acid sequence: CASSLLTGRTDTQYF.

This chain connects TRBV14 to TRBJ2-5; TRBD2 matches at 10 bases. The germline CDR1 and CDR2 sequences are SGHDN and FVKESK. The CDR3 has 16 residues. V was clipped by 1 base and J by 5 bases; unmatched bases: 7. The DNA for the CDR3 is TGTGCCAGCAGCCAAGCAGCGGGAGGGCCGGGGGAGACCCAGTACTTC. Residues: CASSQAAGGPGETQYF. The complete variable domain, with remaining parts taken from reference TRBV14 and TRBJ2-5, reads EAGVTQFPSHSVIEKGQTVTLRCDPISGHDNLYWYRRVMGKEIKFLLHFVKESKQDESGMPNNRFLAERTGGTYSTLKVQPAELEDSGVYFCASSQAAGGPGETQYFGPGTRLLVL.

This clone was detected only a few times. J is TRBJ2-6 and V is TRBV5-8; D is possibly TRBD2 (5 bases). The ends were cut back, 4 bases at V and 2 bases at J, with 13 bases in the middle. This CDR3 contains 16 residues. Per the germline V gene, CDR1 is SGHTS and CDR2 is YDEGEE. CDR3 region: CASSPRVVAGANVLTF. The CDR3 DNA is TGTGCCAGCAGCCCGCGGGTCGTTGCTGGGGCCAACGTCCTGACTTTC.

This clone was detected once. The V and J genes are TRBV5-6 and TRBJ2-2, with D possibly TRBD2 on 7 matching bases. V was pared by 0 bases and J by 2 bases, with 17 bases between. From germline, CDR1 is SGHDT and CDR2 YYEEEE. The CDR3 is 18 residues long. CDR3 DNA: TGTGCCAGCAGCTTGGGGGGGGGCACCAGATTTAACACCGGGGAGCTGTTTTTT. Translated: CASSLGGGTRFNTGELFF.

This chain joins TRBV28 and TRBJ1-1; D may be TRBD1 (6 bases). CDR1 and CDR2 from the germline V gene are MDHEN and SYDVKM. V shed 4 bases and J shed 3 bases, with 15 bases lying between them. The CDR3 contains 15 residues. For the CDR3, the DNA is TGTGCCAGCAGTTCCGGACAGTATGGGGACACTGAAGCTTTCTTT. Translated, it gives CASSSGQYGDTEAFF.

This clone turned up a few times. V is TRBV2 and J is TRBJ1-6; D unresolved. From germline, CDR1 is SNHLY and CDR2 FYNNEI. This CDR3 spans 15 amino acids. Trimming shortened V by 3 bases and J by 6 bases, and 12 bases separated the two germline ends. DNA of the CDR3: TGTGCCAGCAGTGAGGTCCACCGGTCTAATTCACCCCTCCACTTT. This encodes CASSEVHRSNSPLHF.

This chain links TRBV19 with TRBJ2-1, with unresolved D. The CDR3 totals 13 residues. The germline V gene has CDR1 LNHDA and CDR2 SQIVND (reference sequence). Trimming shortened V by 0 bases and J by 11 bases, and 11 bases separated the two germline ends. This CDR3 reads CASSIDQVTKQFF. The CDR3 nucleotides read TGTGCCAGTAGTATAGATCAAGTGACAAAGCAGTTCTTC.

The chain uses TRBV28 and TRBJ2-7; D gene unclear. The V end was cut by 5 bases, the J end by 5 bases, with 10 bases between. From germline, CDR1 is MDHEN and CDR2 SYDVKM. This CDR3 is 12 amino acids long. For the CDR3, the DNA is TGTGCCAGCAGTCTACAGATGAACGAGCAGTACTTC. This codes for CASSLQMNEQYF.

The chain employs TRBV7-4 and TRBJ1-5; 7 nucleotides line up with TRBD1. The CDR3 runs to 17 residues. Germline V gives CDR1 SGHVT, CDR2 SQSDAQ. The V and J ends lost 1 base and 7 bases, in that order; junction bases with no gene match: 13. The CDR3 reads CASSLVGCTGVGQPQHF. Written as DNA, the CDR3 is TGTGCCAGCAGCTTAGTGGGATGCACAGGGGTCGGGCAGCCCCAGCATTTT. Full variable domain (rest looked up from reference TRBV7-4 and TRBJ1-5): GAGVSQSPRYKVAKRGRDVALRCDSISGHVTLYWYRQTLGQGSEVLTYSQSDAQRDKSGRPSGRFSAERPERSVSTLKIQRTEQGDSAVYLCASSLVGCTGVGQPQHFGDGTRLSIL.

CDR3 DNA: TGTGCCAGTAATGCTCGGGACAGCGTTACCTACGAGCAGTACTTC. Its translation: CASNARDSVTYEQYF. This chain joins TRBV19 and TRBJ2-7, with TRBD1 matching 7 bases. The V and J ends lost 7 bases and 2 bases, in that order; junction bases with no gene match: 11. There are 15 residues in the CDR3. Germline V gene sequence: CDR1 LNHDA, CDR2 SQIVND (reference sequence).

V usage is TRBV10-3 and J usage is TRBJ2-1, with TRBD2 matching 10 bases. Germline V lookup: CDR1 ENHRY, CDR2 SYGVKD. The CDR3 loop spans 17 amino acids. Trimming removed 0 bases from V and 8 bases from J; junction bases left unmatched: 10. CDR3 protein: CAISESNPSGGPHEQFF. In DNA, the CDR3 is TGTGCCATCAGTGAGTCGAATCCTAGCGGGGGACCCCATGAGCAGTTCTTC.

The genes are TRBV27 and TRBJ2-6; 12 bases fit TRBD2. The trim removed 3 bases at V and 2 bases at J, leaving 8 bases unmatched. From germline, CDR1 is MNHEY and CDR2 SMNVEV (reference sequence). There are 19 residues in the CDR3. The CDR3 DNA reads as TGTGCCAGCAGTTTGTCTAGCGGGAGGGTGGGGGCTGGGGCCAACGTCCTGACTTTC. Translating gives CASSLSSGRVGAGANVLTF.

V usage is TRBV5-6 and J usage is TRBJ2-7; 7 bases map to TRBD2. The germline V gene has CDR1 SGHDT and CDR2 YYEEEE. CDR3 length: 14 amino acids. Losses at the gene ends were 2 bases for V and 2 bases for J; bases not matched to a gene: 4. The CDR3 region is CASSFLAETYEQYF. Written as DNA, the CDR3 is TGTGCCAGCAGCTTTCTAGCGGAGACCTACGAGCAGTACTTC.

This chain links TRBV5-4 with TRBJ2-5; 13 bases are a match to TRBD2. With 4 bases clipped from V and 4 bases from J, the junction kept 4 bases outside the gene matches. Germline CDR1 is SGHNT and CDR2 is YYREEE (reference sequence). The CDR3 runs 15 residues. The CDR3 coding sequence is TGTGCCAGCAGCCCGGGACTAGCGGGAACAGAGACCCAGTACTTC. It specifies CASSPGLAGTETQYF.

This sequence joins TRBV27 and TRBJ2-6; D uncertain. This CDR3 has 16 residues. V gave up 6 bases and J gave up 1 base, with 13 bases separating them. Germline-derived CDR1 and CDR2 are MNHEY and SMNVEV (reference sequence). The chain's CDR3 is CASSLTSGSGANVLTF. For the CDR3, the DNA is TGTGCCAGCAGCTTGACAAGTGGATCTGGGGCCAACGTCCTGACTTTC.

The genes are TRBV10-3 and TRBJ2-7; possibly TRBD1 for D (5 bases). Germline-derived CDR1 and CDR2 are ENHRY and SYGVKD. V lost 8 bases to trimming and J lost 4 bases, with 9 bases between them. This CDR3 has 11 residues. The CDR3 region is CAISQGYEQYF. CDR3 coding DNA: TGTGCCATCTCGCAGGGTTACGAGCAGTACTTC.

The chain recombines TRBV5-1 with TRBJ1-1, with 7 nucleotides matching TRBD1. V trimming: 0 bases; J trimming: 4 bases; junction bases outside the gene matches: 6. CDR3 length equals 15 residues. The germline V gene encodes CDR1 SGHRS and CDR2 YFSETQ. This chain's CDR3 is CASSLGRGGITEAFF. In nucleotides, the CDR3 is TGCGCCAGCAGCTTGGGTAGAGGGGGCATCACTGAAGCTTTCTTT. Looking up the rest from reference TRBV5-1 and TRBJ1-1 gives the full variable domain: KAGVTQTPRYLIKTRGQQVTLSCSPISGHRSVSWYQQTPGQGLQFLFEYFSETQRNKGNFPGRFSGRQFSNSRSEMNVSTLELGDSALYLCASSLGRGGITEAFFGQGTRLTVV.

The V and J genes are TRBV27 and TRBJ2-7, with TRBD1 matching over 8 bases. The CDR3 has 14 residues. The germline gives CDR1 MNHEY, CDR2 SMNVEV (reference sequence). After removal of 6 bases from V and 3 bases from J, the junction contained 7 bases not matched to a gene. This chain's CDR3 is CASSAGTGDYEQYF. In DNA form, the CDR3 reads TGTGCCAGCAGCGCAGGGACAGGTGACTACGAGCAGTACTTC.

The rearrangement links TRBV5-1 to TRBJ2-1, with 10 bases fitting TRBD1. V shed 7 bases and J 7 bases; nucleotides not matched to a gene: 17. CDR1 SGHRS and CDR2 YFSETQ come from the germline V gene. The CDR3 is made up of 17 amino acids. The CDR3 nucleotides read TGCGCCAGCCGGGGAAAGGTGCGGGACAGGGGTGTAAATGAGCAGTTCTTC. Translating it yields CASRGKVRDRGVNEQFF.

This rearrangement joins TRBV6-6 to TRBJ1-6, with TRBD1 matching over 7 bases. Looked up from germline, CDR1 is MNHNY and CDR2 is SVGAGI (reference sequence). The CDR3 runs 15 residues. The J segment lost 6 bases and the V segment lost 2 bases, leaving 4 bases of the junction unmatched. CDR3 protein: CASSYPGTANSPLHF. Here the CDR3 DNA reads TGTGCCAGCAGTTACCCTGGGACAGCTAATTCACCCCTCCACTTT.

The J gene is TRBJ1-1, the V gene TRBV6-1, with TRBD1 as a possible D gene (5 bases). Trimming removed 1 base from V and 0 bases from J, with 9 bases in between. Germline CDR1 is MNHNS and CDR2 is SASEGT. The CDR3 consists of 15 residues. CDR3 loop: CASSEVEGVNTEAFF. Written as DNA, the CDR3 is TGTGCCAGCAGTGAAGTTGAAGGGGTGAACACTGAAGCTTTCTTT.

The V gene is TRBV6-1, the J gene TRBJ2-6, with 9 bases lining up with TRBD2. CDR3 length: 19 amino acids. The J segment lost 1 base and the V segment lost 2 bases, leaving 9 bases of the junction unmatched. Germline-derived CDR1 and CDR2 are MNHNS and SASEGT. The CDR3 DNA sequence: TGTGCCAGCAGTGAACAAAAGGCTAGCGGGGTTTCTGGGGCCAACGTCCTGACTTTC. Translation gives CASSEQKASGVSGANVLTF.

J is TRBJ1-2 and V is TRBV27; D perhaps matches TRBD1 (6 bases). The CDR3 sequence is 13 residues long. V lost 3 bases and J lost 7, with 12 bases in between. Germline lookup yields CDR1 MNHEY and CDR2 SMNVEV (reference sequence). The DNA for the CDR3 is TGTGCCAGCAGTTTGGGGGGGCAAGCTGGCTACACCTTC. Translated, it gives CASSLGGQAGYTF.